The following is a T cell receptor beta chain sequence with its context. These oral cavity squamous cell carcinomas were HPV-negative and locally advanced. Analysis of PBMCs was direct, with no culture step. This entry is derived from a study of neoadjuvant anti-PD-1 for oral cavity cancer. Overall study: Around day 43, patients without progression received a fourth nivolumab dose before surgery.

Clones were read by immunoSEQ multiplex PCR, and TCRdb kept only the in-frame ones, dropping some. This table has 75,000 or so clones, 84% appearing once. CDR1 is SGHAT, CDR2 FQDESV, per germline (reference sequence). CDR3 size: 13 residues. V was clipped by 1 base and J by 6 bases, with 9 bases between them. This clonotype originated in a person aged 40 to 85 with oral cavity squamous cell carcinoma. The chain combines TRBV11-1 with TRBJ1-1; TRBD1 is a possible D gene (5 bases). Sample: PBMCs, taken before nivolumab (anti-PD-1) treatment. In DNA form, the CDR3 reads TGTGCCAGCAGCTTAGACAGGCGGGCTGAAGCTTTCTTT. Protein sequence: CASSLDRRAEAFF.